The T cell receptor beta chain under discussion was sequenced for a study of control samples from healthy donors and cancer patients (dated by TCRdb to 2020 to 2022). The CDR3 sequence holds 12 residues, the cysteine and phenylalanine included. Only the CDR3 portion is preserved as DNA: 36 bases, with reading frame beginning at the first base. V gives up 0 bases and J gives up 3 bases, and the segment between their germline ends measures 3 bases. The germline V gene (reference sequence) provides CDR1 GTSNPN and CDR2 SVGIG. Library preparation employed the immunoSEQ multiplex PCR assay. Not all clones reach the TCRdb copy of this immuneACCESS table, which keeps in-frame sequences only. Checked studies attribute under half of the gap to unresolved V genes and leave the rest unexplained. The sample profile shows about 40,000 clones; about 94% of them were found once. Of the sample, 3.6% is held by the ten largest clones.

With regard to this clone: It lacks a known antigen. Base qualities are not provided; no much larger clone lies one nucleotide away.

This chain joins TRBV30 to TRBJ1-3, with the D gene not confidently named. The sample was blood. This clonotype originated in a woman aged 50 to 60 in good health. The CDR3 region reads CAWSVFGNTIYF. The nucleotide sequence is TGTGCCTGGAGTGTATTTGGAAACACCATATATTTT.